This T cell receptor (beta chain) came from a study of cytomegalovirus exposure and HLA in healthy donors. Findings and limits, study-wide: Reportedly, diagnosis of cytomegalovirus status by the classifier showed high specificity and sensitivity. The CMV antigen specificity of a few CMV-associated chains was confirmed through in vitro analysis.

Only one count was recorded for this clone. Its specificity is unknown. From the roughly 120-subject validation cohort, which was separate from the roughly 610-subject first cohort, the donors were drawn. TCRdb's copy holds only in-frame clones and misses some; the assay was immunoSEQ multiplex PCR. The sample includes approximately 99,000 clones, approximately 96% of them seen just once. The TCR comes from a woman between 18 and 30 years old in good health and CMV-seronegative. Sequenced input: PBMCs.

The CDR3 bases are TGCGCCAGCAGTGTCTTAGCGGGGAGAACAGATACGCAGTATTTT. Translating gives CASSVLAGRTDTQYF. The chain joins TRBV4-1 to TRBJ2-3; 8 nucleotides match TRBD2. The length of the CDR3 is 15 residues. Germline CDR1 reads MGHRA; CDR2 reads YSYEKL. V lost 6 bases, J lost 3 bases, and 8 bases stayed unmatched.